One and the same sample provided the 16 T cell receptor beta chains below, sequenced in a study of regulatory T cells in long-lasting Graves disease listed by TCRdb under 2021. The library was obtained by multiplex PCR. TCRdb names Illumina HiSeq 4000 as the instrument used. To build TCR beta libraries, CDR3 regions were amplified by Arm-PCR using iRepertoire HTBI primers. TCRdb redid the processing of the public reads, applying fastp at Q25 and MiXCR, and retained in-frame beta chains. Identical CDR3 proteins give one entry, which carries the most common genes and DNA. The sample contains about 440,000 distinct CDR3 sequences, just under 15% of them found a single time. The ten largest account for 16% of the sample. The time point tag for this specimen amounts to: newly diagnosed GD, antithyroid drugs for less than 3 months. For both TCR sequencing and RNA sequencing, RNA was extracted from PBMCs in TRIzol.

This same sample was also part of a study on T cells in Graves' hyperthyroidism and ophthalmopathy.

The source was peripheral blood mononuclear cells (PBMCs), collected at new diagnosis, from a patient treated with antithyroid drugs. All receptors derive from a woman aged 25 to 39 with Graves disease. Donor details come from another sample of the same person, matched by shared clones.

This clonotype was observed a few times. J is TRBJ2-2 and V is TRBV6-1, with D possibly being TRBD1 (6 bases). The CDR3 spans 15 residues. The germline V gene has CDR1 MNHNS and CDR2 SASEGT. The V gene lost 5 bases and the J gene lost 4 bases, with 14 bases spanning the gap. The CDR3 spells CASSSHRDPTGELFF. In nucleotides, the CDR3 is TGTGCCAGCAGTAGCCACAGGGACCCCACCGGGGAGCTGTTTTTT.

This clonotype was recorded many times. The V and J genes are TRBV11-3 and TRBJ2-3; 14 bases line up with TRBD2. Trimming removed 5 bases from V and 2 bases from J; junction bases left unmatched: 6. Per the germline V gene, CDR1 is SGHNT and CDR2 is YENEEA. This CDR3 is 17 amino acids long. CDR3 coding DNA: TGTGCCAGCAGCCCCGGGACTAGCGGGGGCCCCACAGATACGCAGTATTTT. Protein: CASSPGTSGGPTDTQYF.

This clonotype was observed at least ten times. The DNA is omitted, as the CDR3 cannot be located on it reliably, and the CDR3 follows TCRdb's listing. The genes are TRBV29-1 and TRBJ1-1; no check of the table's D call, TRBD1, against the DNA was made. The germline V gene has CDR1 SQVTM and CDR2 ANQGSEA. The CDR3 spans 15 amino acids, including both terminal residues. CDR3 protein: CSVPVGPGQNTEAFF.

This clonotype turned up a few times. CDR3 protein: CASSYEDNYEQYF. The DNA of the CDR3 is TGTGCCAGCAGTTACGAGGACAACTACGAGCAGTACTTC. The rearrangement joins TRBV6-2 or TRBV6-3 to TRBJ2-7, with a tentative D call TRBD1 (5 bases). This CDR3 comprises 13 residues. V lost 2 bases and J lost 3, with 8 bases in between. Germline V gene sequence: CDR1 MNHEY, CDR2 SVGEGT.

This clonotype was seen ten or more times. The V and J genes are TRBV6-1 and TRBJ1-1; 9 nucleotides match TRBD1. The CDR3 extends over 14 amino acids. Per the germline V gene, CDR1 is MNHNS and CDR2 is SASEGT. Trimming cost V 10 bases and J 5 bases; bases outside gene matches: 11. The CDR3 DNA is TGTGCCACCACCCCATCGACAGGGGGAACTGAAGCTTTCTTT. Amino acids: CATTPSTGGTEAFF.

This clonotype was seen repeatedly, ten times or more. The CDR3 DNA reads TGTGCCAGCAGTTATTTGGTTTCCAGGGAGCTGTTTTTT. The encoded protein is CASSYLVSRELFF. This rearrangement joins TRBV6-5 to TRBJ2-2; no firm D call. Deletions cut 3 bases from V and 9 bases from J, with 11 bases between. In germline, CDR1 is MNHEY, CDR2 SVGAGI. CDR3 size: 13 residues.

This chain connects TRBV3-1 to TRBJ2-7, with D possibly being TRBD1 or TRBD2 (5 bases each). Trimming shortened V by 4 bases and J by 3 bases, and 13 bases separated the two germline ends. Germline V gene sequence: CDR1 LGHDT, CDR2 YNNKEL (reference sequence). The CDR3 extends over 14 amino acids. The CDR3 nucleotides are TGTGCCAGCAGCCCCCGGGACGGATACTACGAGCAGTACTTC. Translating gives CASSPRDGYYEQYF.

This clonotype was recorded at least ten times. The CDR3 is CASSPRSSGSYNEQFF. DNA for the CDR3: TGTGCCAGCAGCCCTCGATCGAGCGGTTCCTACAATGAGCAGTTCTTC. The chain is built from TRBV11-3 and TRBJ2-1; possibly TRBD2 for D (5 bases). Trimming removed 5 bases from V and 1 base from J, with 15 bases in between. CDR3 size: 16 residues. Per the germline V gene, CDR1 is SGHNT and CDR2 is YENEEA.

The V and J genes are TRBV20-1 and TRBJ1-6; 8 bases match TRBD1. The CDR3 consists of 16 residues. V dropped 3 bases and J dropped 10; count of bases not matched to a gene: 14. CDR1 is DFQATT and CDR2 is SNEGSKA in the germline V gene (reference sequence). The CDR3 DNA is TGCAGTGCTAGCCGGTACAGAGGACAGGGAGGATCACCCCTCCACTTT. This gives the protein CSASRYRGQGGSPLHF.

The V gene is TRBV5-1, the J gene TRBJ2-5; 7 nucleotides agree with TRBD2. Germline CDR1 and CDR2: SGHRS and YFSETQ. J was trimmed by 5 bases and V by 1 base; bases with no gene match: 14. This CDR3 has 17 amino acids. The CDR3 DNA reads TGCGCCAGCAGCTTGTCGTCGCTTGCGGGAGCCGGGGAGACCCAGTACTTC. This gives the protein CASSLSSLAGAGETQYF.

Ten or more counts support this clonotype. V usage is TRBV27 and J usage is TRBJ1-5; D is ambiguous. Trimming left V 3 bases short and J 4 bases short, with 7 bases between. The CDR3 runs 13 residues. Looked up from germline, CDR1 is MNHEY and CDR2 is SMNVEV (reference sequence). The CDR3 DNA follows: TGTGCCAGCAGTTTGGGTTGGAATCAGCCCCAGCATTTT. It encodes CASSLGWNQPQHF.

The chain links TRBV19 to TRBJ1-1; D gene unclear. The CDR3 length is 13 residues. CDR1 is LNHDA, CDR2 SQIVND, per germline (reference sequence). The V and J ends lost 8 bases and 4 bases respectively, with 14 bases between them. CDR3 loop: CASAPDAVTEAFF. The CDR3 DNA sequence: TGTGCCAGTGCCCCGGACGCAGTCACTGAAGCTTTCTTT.

This clonotype was found many times. The rearrangement joins TRBV7-9 to TRBJ2-7, with 11 bases identical to TRBD1. The length of the CDR3 is 17 residues. The germline gives CDR1 SEHNR, CDR2 FQNEAQ (reference sequence). Unmatched junction bases numbered 5, after V lost 1 base and J lost 0 bases. The CDR3 protein is CASSLVGQGVSSYEQYF. The CDR3 DNA follows: TGTGCCAGCAGCTTAGTGGGACAGGGGGTCAGCTCCTACGAGCAGTACTTC.

This clonotype was observed many times. V is TRBV20-1 and J is TRBJ2-7, with 13 bases that match TRBD2. This CDR3 region has 14 residues. V was clipped by 6 bases and J by 4 bases; unmatched bases: 6. The V gene's germline CDR1 is DFQATT and CDR2 SNEGSKA (reference sequence). CDR3 DNA sequence: TGCAGTGCAAGGACTAGCGGGAGTAGGTACGAGCAGTACTTC. Protein sequence: CSARTSGSRYEQYF.

Here the CDR3 reads CSVTQGPRGYNEQFF. CDR3 bases: TGCAGTGTAACCCAGGGGCCCCGCGGGTACAATGAGCAGTTCTTC. The chain couples TRBV29-1 to TRBJ2-1; D might be TRBD1 (6 bases). The CDR3 spans 15 residues. The germline CDR1 and CDR2 sequences are SQVTM and ANQGSEA.

Ten or more counts support this clonotype. This sequence joins TRBV28 and TRBJ1-5, with TRBD1 matching over 7 bases. The CDR3 is made up of 15 amino acids. Germline values: CDR1 MDHEN, CDR2 SYDVKM. V lost 6 bases and J lost 4; bases outside the gene matches: 9. In nucleotides, the CDR3 is TGTGCCAGCAGCGGGACAGTCCCGTATAATCAGCCCCAGCATTTT. This gives the protein CASSGTVPYNQPQHF.